Here is one T cell receptor beta chain with its context. Its antigen is as yet unknown. V shed 5 bases, J shed 2 bases, and the junction held 8 bases outside the gene matches. Germline V CDR1 and CDR2: SGHTA, FQGNSA. CDR3 length: 15 amino acids. These data originate in a study of T cell repertoires in cytomegalovirus infection. Across the whole study: Public TCR beta signatures indicated both CMV infection and matching HLA type.

TCRdb reprocessed the reads with MiXCR, giving one entry per CDR3 protein. This table holds roughly 200,000 distinct CDR3 sequences, about 17% found once. Study-wide results and caveats: CMV carriers with the relevant HLA were identified by cumulative public TCR beta family frequency. HLA-C-restricted CMV-specific TCR beta clonotypes were dominant in the ex vivo response.

This receptor was obtained from a human donor in good health (CMV status not recorded). Some clones in this sample may be carry-over from other donors' samples. Sequencing was carried out using CD8+ T cells from PBMCs. This chain uses TRBV7-2 with TRBJ2-7, with 8 bases lining up with TRBD1. This chain's CDR3 is CASSSGQGLTYEQYF. The CDR3 DNA follows: TGTGCCAGCAGCAGCGGACAGGGATTAACCTACGAGCAGTACTTC.